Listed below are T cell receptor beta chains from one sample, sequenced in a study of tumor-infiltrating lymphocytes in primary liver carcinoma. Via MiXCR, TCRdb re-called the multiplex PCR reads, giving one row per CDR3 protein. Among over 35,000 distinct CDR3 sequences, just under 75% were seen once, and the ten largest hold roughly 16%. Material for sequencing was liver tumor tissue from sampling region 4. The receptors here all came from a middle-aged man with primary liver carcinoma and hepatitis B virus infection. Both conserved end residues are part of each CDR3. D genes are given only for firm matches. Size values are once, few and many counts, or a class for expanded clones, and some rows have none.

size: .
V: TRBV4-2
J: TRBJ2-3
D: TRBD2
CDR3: CASCEDLGTRGGTQYF
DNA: TGCGCCAGCTGCGAAGATTTGGGGACTAGGGGCGGTACGCAGTATTTT

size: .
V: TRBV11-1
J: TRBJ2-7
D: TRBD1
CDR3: CTSRGKRSHEQYF
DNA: TGTACCAGCAGGGGGAAGCGATCCCATGAGCAGTACTTC

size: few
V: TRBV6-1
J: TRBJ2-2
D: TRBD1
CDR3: CASKTGGGGAGELFF
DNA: TGTGCCAGCAAGACAGGGGGCGGAGGGGCCGGGGAGCTGTTTTTT

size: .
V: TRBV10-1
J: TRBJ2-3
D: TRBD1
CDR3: CTSSPGTGAADSQYF
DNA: TGCACCAGCAGTCCCGGGACAGGGGCCGCAGATTCGCAGTATTTT

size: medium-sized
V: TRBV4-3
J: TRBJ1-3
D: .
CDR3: CASSQEGYRNTIYF
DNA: TGCGCCAGCAGCCAAGAGGGGTATAGAAACACCATATATTTT

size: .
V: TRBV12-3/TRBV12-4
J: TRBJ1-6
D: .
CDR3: CASIQDPFSDNSPLHF
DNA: TGTGCCAGCATCCAAGACCCTTTTTCTGATAATTCACCCCTCCACTTT

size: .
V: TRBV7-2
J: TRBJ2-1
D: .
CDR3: CVSSLALGGSSYNEQFF
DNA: TGTGTCAGCAGTTTAGCGCTGGGCGGTAGCTCCTACAATGAGCAGTTCTTC

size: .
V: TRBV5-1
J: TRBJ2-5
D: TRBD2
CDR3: CVSSSGGLAGAAETQYF
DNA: TGCGTCAGCAGTAGCGGCGGACTAGCGGGAGCCGCAGAGACCCAGTACTTC

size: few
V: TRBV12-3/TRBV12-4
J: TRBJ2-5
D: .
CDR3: CVSSRGGTETQYF
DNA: TGTGTCAGTAGCCGAGGCGGGACAGAGACCCAGTACTTC

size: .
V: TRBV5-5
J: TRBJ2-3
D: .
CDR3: CASSPLTDIQYF
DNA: TGTGCCAGCAGCCCCCTCACAGATATACAGTATTTT

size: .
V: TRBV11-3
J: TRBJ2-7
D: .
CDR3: CARSVGQSYEQYF
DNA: TGTGCTAGAAGCGTGGGACAATCCTACGAGCAGTACTTC

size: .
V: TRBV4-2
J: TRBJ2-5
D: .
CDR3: CVSSQASIGFQESQYF
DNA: TGTGTCAGCAGCCAAGCGTCTATCGGGTTTCAAGAGAGCCAGTACTTC

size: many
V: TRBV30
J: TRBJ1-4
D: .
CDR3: CAWSSQITNEKLFF
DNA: TGTGCCTGGAGTTCACAGATAACTAATGAAAAACTGTTTTTT

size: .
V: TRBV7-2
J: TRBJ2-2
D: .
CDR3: CASSRSTTTGELFF
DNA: TGTGCCAGCAGCAGAAGTACGACCACCGGGGAGCTGTTTTTT

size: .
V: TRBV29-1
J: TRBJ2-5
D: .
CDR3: CSGIQWTGEAQYF
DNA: TGCAGCGGCATACAGTGGACGGGAGAGGCCCAATACTTC

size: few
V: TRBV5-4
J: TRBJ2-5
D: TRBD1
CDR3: CVSSQCGQGVLETQYF
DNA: TGTGTCAGCAGCCAATGCGGACAGGGTGTTTTGGAGACCCAGTACTTC

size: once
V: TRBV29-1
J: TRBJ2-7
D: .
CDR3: CGVASGCGMPYEQYF
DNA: TGCGGCGTTGCGAGTGGATGTGGGATGCCCTACGAGCAATACTTC

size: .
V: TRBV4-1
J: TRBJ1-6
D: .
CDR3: CANSRDREQGRNSPLHF
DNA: TGCGCCAACAGCCGAGATCGGGAACAGGGCCGGAATTCACCCCTCCACTTT

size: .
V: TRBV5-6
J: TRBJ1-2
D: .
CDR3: CASSPGKSGYTF
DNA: TGTGCCAGCAGCCCCGGGAAATCTGGTTACACCTTC

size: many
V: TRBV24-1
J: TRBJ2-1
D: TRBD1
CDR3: CATSDSGTGNNEQFF
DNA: TGTGCCACCAGTGACTCGGGGACAGGGAACAATGAGCAGTTCTTC

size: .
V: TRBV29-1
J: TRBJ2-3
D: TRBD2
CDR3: CSIRTSGSWKCTQYF
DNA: TGCAGCATACGGACTAGCGGGAGTTGGAAATGTACGCAGTATTTT

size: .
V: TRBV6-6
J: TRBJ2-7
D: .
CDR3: CASSRRLGEQYF
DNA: TGTGCCAGTAGTCGTAGACTAGGCGAGCAGTACTTC

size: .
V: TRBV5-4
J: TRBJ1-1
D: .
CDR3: CGGRSGQGTIEAFF
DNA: TGTGGCGGCAGATCCGGGCAGGGGACTATTGAAGCTTTCTTT

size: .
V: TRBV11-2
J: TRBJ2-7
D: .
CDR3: CASSSNRNSYGQYF
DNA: TGCGCCAGCAGCTCTAATAGGAACTCCTACGGGCAGTACTTC

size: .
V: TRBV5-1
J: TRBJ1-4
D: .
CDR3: CASSPVQGGEKLFF
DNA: TGCGCCAGCAGCCCAGTACAGGGTGGGGAAAAACTGTTTTTT

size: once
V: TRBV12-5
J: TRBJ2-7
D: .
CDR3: CTSEGTSSHEQYF
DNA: TGTACCAGTGAGGGGACCAGTTCCCACGAGCAGTACTTC

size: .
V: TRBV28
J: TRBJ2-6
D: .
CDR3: CASNQAQDSSGANVLTF
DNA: TGTGCCAGCAACCAAGCCCAGGACAGCTCTGGGGCCAACGTCCTGACTTTC

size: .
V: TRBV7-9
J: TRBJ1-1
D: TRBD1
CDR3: CACSPRGTGGITEAFF
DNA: TGTGCCTGCAGCCCCCGGGGGACAGGGGGAATCACTGAGGCTTTCTTT

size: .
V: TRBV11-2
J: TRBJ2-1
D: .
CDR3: CTSNFSWPLDNEQFF
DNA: TGTACCAGCAACTTTAGCTGGCCACTCGACAATGAGCAGTTCTTC

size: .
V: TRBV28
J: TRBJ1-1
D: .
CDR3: CANIIFRGGTEAFF
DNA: TGTGCCAACATCATCTTCAGGGGAGGAACTGAAGCTTTCTTT

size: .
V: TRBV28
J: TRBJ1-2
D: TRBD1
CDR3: CASSIPSGTGTYGYTF
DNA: TGTGCCAGCAGTATACCCTCCGGGACAGGGACCTATGGCTATACCTTC

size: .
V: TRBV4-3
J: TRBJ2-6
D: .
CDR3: CASSQDAGSGANVQTF
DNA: TGCGCCAGCAGTCAAGATGCCGGTTCTGGGGCCAACGTCCAGACTTTC

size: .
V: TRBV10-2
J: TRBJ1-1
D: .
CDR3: CASSEVGSTEAFF
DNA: TGCGCCAGCAGTGAAGTAGGTAGCACTGAAGCTTTCTTT

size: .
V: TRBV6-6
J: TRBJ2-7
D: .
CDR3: CASTREYSYEQYF
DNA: TGTGCCAGCACTAGGGAGTATTCCTACGAACAGTACTTC

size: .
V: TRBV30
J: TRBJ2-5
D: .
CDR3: CAWNRGLVQETQYF
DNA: TGTGCCTGGAATAGAGGACTGGTCCAAGAGACCCAGTACTTC

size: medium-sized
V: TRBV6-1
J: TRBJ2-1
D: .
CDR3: CASTLSIPWAGSYNEQFF
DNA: TGTGCCAGCACCCTTTCGATCCCTTGGGCAGGGAGCTACAATGAGCAGTTCTTC

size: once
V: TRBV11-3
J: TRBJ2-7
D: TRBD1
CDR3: CVSRVGQSYEQYF
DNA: TGTGTCAGCAGAGTGGGACAGTCCTATGAGCAGTACTTC

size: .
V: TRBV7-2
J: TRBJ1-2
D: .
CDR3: CASIPRGRQHGYTF
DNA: TGTGCCAGCATCCCTCGGGGGCGCCAGCATGGCTACACCTTC

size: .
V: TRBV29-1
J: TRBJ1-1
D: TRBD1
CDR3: CSGGQEGCQNTEVFF
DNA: TGCAGCGGGGGACAGGAAGGGTGTCAGAACACTGAAGTTTTCTTT

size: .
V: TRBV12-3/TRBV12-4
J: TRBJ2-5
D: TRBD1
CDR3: CAGAQGQSQETQYF
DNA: TGTGCCGGCGCTCAGGGACAGTCACAAGAGACTCAGTACTTC

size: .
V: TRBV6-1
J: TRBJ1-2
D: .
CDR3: CAGSAPLYDYTF
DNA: TGTGCAGGCAGTGCCCCCCTATATGACTACACCTTC

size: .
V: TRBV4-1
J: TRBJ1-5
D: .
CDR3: CASSPVEGSNRPQHF
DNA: TGCGCCAGTAGTCCCGTAGAGGGGAGTAATCGGCCCCAGCATTTT

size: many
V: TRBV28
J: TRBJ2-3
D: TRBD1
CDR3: CASSSSGQGPDTQYF
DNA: TGTGCCAGCAGTTCCTCGGGACAGGGTCCAGATACGCAGTATTTT

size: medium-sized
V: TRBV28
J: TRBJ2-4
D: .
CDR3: CASSGAVAKNIQYF
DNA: TGTGCCAGCAGTGGGGCGGTGGCCAAAAACATTCAGTACTTC

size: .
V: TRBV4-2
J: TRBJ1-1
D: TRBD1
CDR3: CASSQGVTGDTEAFF
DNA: TGTGCCAGCAGCCAAGGGGTGACAGGGGACACTGAAGCATTCTTT

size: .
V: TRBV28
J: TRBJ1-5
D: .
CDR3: CASSPPGLSNQPQHF
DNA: TGTGCCAGCAGTCCCCCAGGACTTAGCAATCAGCCCCAGCATTTT

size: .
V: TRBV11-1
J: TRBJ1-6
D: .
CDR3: CVSNRTLVSPLHF
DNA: TGTGTCAGCAACCGGACACTGGTTTCACCCCTTCACTTT

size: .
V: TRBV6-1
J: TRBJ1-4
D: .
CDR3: CASAIGATYEKLSF
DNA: TGTGCCAGCGCTATCGGTGCAACTTATGAAAAACTGTCTTTT

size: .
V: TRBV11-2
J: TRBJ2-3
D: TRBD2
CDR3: CTNSSRLAGVTDTQYF
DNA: TGTACCAACAGTTCGAGACTAGCGGGAGTGACAGATACGCAGTATTTT

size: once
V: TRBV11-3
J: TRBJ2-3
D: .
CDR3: CARNLGGSDTQYF
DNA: TGTGCCCGCAACCTGGGGGGCTCAGATACGCAGTATTTT